A selection of T cell receptor beta chains follows, all from one sample in a study of CD8+CD57+ T cells in acquired aplastic anemia. TCRdb re-called the reads through MiXCR, storing one row per CDR3 protein. The top ten hold 7.5% to 9.5% of the sample, which has around 140,000 distinct CDR3 sequences, 41% seen once. The sample consisted of sorted CD4+, CD8+, or CD8+CD57+ T cells (not recorded which) from PBMCs. These TCRs come from a human donor in good health, serving as a control. Each CDR3 is given with its conserved first and last residue. A D gene is named only where the DNA matches it firmly. Clone size appears in some rows only: once, few, many, or a class for an expanded clone.

J gene	clone size	D gene	V gene	CDR3 DNA	CDR3 protein
TRBJ2-7	.	TRBD1	TRBV15	TGTGCCACCAGCAGCGGCACCGGGACAGGGAACGAGCAGTACTTC	CATSSGTGTGNEQYF
TRBJ1-3	.	.	TRBV15	TGTGCCACCAGCAGAGATAGGGCCATGATAGGAAACACCATATATTTT	CATSRDRAMIGNTIYF
TRBJ2-7	many	.	TRBV12-3/TRBV12-4	TGTGCCAGCAGTTGGCGCAATTCCTACGAGCAGTACTTC	CASSWRNSYEQYF
TRBJ1-6	many	TRBD1	TRBV7-2	TGTGCCAGCAGCTCCCGACAGGGTAATTCACCCCTCCACTTT	CASSSRQGNSPLHF
TRBJ1-3	many	.	TRBV9	TGTGCCAGCAGCCCTTCGGGGGGCTCTGGAAACACCATATATTTT	CASSPSGGSGNTIYF
TRBJ1-2	.	TRBD1	TRBV15	TGTGCCACCAGCAGAGTCCTGGGCAAATGGACAGGGGGCGGGAATGGCTACACCTTC	CATSRVLGKWTGGGNGYTF
TRBJ1-2	.	.	TRBV29-1	TGCAGCGTTGATGGGTCTTATGGCTACACCTTC	CSVDGSYGYTF
TRBJ1-1	.	.	TRBV4-1	TGCGCCAGCAGACAAGAGTCGGGGTTAGTTAGCACTGAAGCTTTCTTT	CASRQESGLVSTEAFF
TRBJ1-4	many	.	TRBV5-1	TGCGCCAGCAGCTTCAGTCCCCTTCTAGATGAACTGTTTTTT	CASSFSPLLDELFF
TRBJ1-1	.	.	TRBV27	TGTGCCAGCAGTTTTTCCCGTAAGGGGAGGACTGAAGCTTTCTTT	CASSFSRKGRTEAFF
TRBJ1-2	.	.	TRBV15	TGTGCCACCAGCAGTCTCCGGACAGCTTACTATGGCTACACCTTC	CATSSLRTAYYGYTF
TRBJ2-7	many	.	TRBV3-1	TGTGCCAGCAGCCCACCCACCGGCCGCTACGAGCAGTACTTC	CASSPPTGRYEQYF
TRBJ1-1	.	.	TRBV27	TGTGCAGCAGTTTTCGGCCGACTACACACTGAAGCTTTCTTT	CAAVFGRLHTEAFF
TRBJ1-5	many	.	TRBV5-5	TGTGCCAGCAGCTTGGCCCCAGTGGGCCAGCCCCAGCATTTT	CASSLAPVGQPQHF
TRBJ1-4	few	.	TRBV27	TGTGCCAGCAGACAGACGCCAGGAACTAATGAAAAACTGTTTTTT	CASRQTPGTNEKLFF
TRBJ2-7	once	.	TRBV4-2	TGTGCCAGCAGCCAAGAAAAGGAACTCTACGAGCAGTACTTC	CASSQEKELYEQYF
TRBJ2-7	.	.	TRBV7-9	TGTGCCAGCAGTACCCCTCAGCAGGGCTACGAGCAGTACTTC	CASSTPQQGYEQYF
TRBJ2-1	.	TRBD2	TRBV20-1	TGCAGTGCTAGCCGGACTAGCGATTACAATGAGCAGTTCTTC	CSASRTSDYNEQFF
TRBJ2-3	many	TRBD1	TRBV12-3/TRBV12-4	TGTGCCAGCAGTTCGGGACAGTCTAGCACAGATACGCAGTATTTT	CASSSGQSSTDTQYF
TRBJ1-5	many	.	TRBV5-1	TGCGCCAGCAGCTTGTCTCCCTCCGAGGGTTATCAGCCCCAGCATTTT	CASSLSPSEGYQPQHF
TRBJ2-7	.	TRBD2	TRBV11-2	TGTGCCAGCAGCTTAGGCGGACTAGCGGGGACCTACGAGCAGTACTTC	CASSLGGLAGTYEQYF
TRBJ2-7	.	.	TRBV2	TGTGACCGACTTCACGGATATGAGCAGTACTTC	CDRLHGYEQYF
TRBJ2-1	many	.	TRBV6-5	TGTGCCAGCAGTTCCTCATATGAGCAGTTCTTC	CASSSSYEQFF